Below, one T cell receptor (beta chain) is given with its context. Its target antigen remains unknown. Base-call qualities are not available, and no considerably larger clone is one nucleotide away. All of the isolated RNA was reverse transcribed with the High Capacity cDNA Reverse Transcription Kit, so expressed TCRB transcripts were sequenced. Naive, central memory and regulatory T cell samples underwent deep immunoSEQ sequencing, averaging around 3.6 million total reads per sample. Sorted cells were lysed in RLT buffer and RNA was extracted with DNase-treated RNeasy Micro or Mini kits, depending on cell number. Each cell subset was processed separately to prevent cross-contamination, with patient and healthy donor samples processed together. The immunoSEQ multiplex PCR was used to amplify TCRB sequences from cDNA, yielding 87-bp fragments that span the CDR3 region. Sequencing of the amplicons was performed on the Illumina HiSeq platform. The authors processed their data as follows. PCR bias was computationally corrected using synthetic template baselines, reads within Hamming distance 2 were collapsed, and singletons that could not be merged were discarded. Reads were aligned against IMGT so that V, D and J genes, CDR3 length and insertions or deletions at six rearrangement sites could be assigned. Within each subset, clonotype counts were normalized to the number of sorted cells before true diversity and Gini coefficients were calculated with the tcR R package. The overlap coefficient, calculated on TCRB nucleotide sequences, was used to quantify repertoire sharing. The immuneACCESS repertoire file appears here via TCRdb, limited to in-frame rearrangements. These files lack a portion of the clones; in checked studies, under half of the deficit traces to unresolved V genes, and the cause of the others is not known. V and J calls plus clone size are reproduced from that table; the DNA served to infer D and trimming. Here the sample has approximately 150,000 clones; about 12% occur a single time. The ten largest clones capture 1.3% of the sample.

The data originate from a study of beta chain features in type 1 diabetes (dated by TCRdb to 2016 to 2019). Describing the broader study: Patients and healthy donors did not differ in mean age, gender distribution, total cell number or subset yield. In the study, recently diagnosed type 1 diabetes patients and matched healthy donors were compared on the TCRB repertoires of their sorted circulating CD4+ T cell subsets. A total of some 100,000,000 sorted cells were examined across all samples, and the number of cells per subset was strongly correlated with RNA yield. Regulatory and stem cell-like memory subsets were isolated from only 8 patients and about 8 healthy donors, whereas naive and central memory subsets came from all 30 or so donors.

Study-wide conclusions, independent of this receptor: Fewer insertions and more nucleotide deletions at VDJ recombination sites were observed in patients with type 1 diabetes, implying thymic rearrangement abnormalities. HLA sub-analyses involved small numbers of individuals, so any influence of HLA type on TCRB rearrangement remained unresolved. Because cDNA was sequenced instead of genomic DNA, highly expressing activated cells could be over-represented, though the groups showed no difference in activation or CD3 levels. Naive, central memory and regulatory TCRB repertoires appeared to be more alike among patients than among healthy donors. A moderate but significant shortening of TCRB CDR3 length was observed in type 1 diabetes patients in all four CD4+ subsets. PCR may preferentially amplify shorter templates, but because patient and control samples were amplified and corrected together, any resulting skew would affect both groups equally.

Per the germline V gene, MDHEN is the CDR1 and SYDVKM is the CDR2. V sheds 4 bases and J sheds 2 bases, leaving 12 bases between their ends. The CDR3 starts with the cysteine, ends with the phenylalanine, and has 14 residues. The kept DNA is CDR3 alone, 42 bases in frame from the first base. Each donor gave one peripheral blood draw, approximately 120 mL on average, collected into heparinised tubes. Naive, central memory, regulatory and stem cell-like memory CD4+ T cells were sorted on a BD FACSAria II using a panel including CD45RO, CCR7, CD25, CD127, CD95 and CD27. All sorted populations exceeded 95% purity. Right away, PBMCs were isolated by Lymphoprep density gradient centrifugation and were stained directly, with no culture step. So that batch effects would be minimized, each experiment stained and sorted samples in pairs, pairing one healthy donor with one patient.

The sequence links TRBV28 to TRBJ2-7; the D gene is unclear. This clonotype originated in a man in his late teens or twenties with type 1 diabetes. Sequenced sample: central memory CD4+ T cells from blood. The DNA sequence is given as TGTGCCAGCAGTTCCCGGACCGCCACCTACGAGCAGTACTTC. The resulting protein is CASSSRTATYEQYF.